The following is a T cell receptor beta chain sequence with its context. Its antigen is currently unknown. The data belong to a study of OX40 agonist ivuxolimab in advanced cancers. Study information: Checkpoint inhibitors had been given previously to approximately 41% of patients.

Enrollment shut out patients with autoimmune disease history or systemic immunosuppression. Profiled with immunoSEQ multiplex PCR; TCRdb holds only in-frame clones, not every one. The sample holds 95,000 to 150,000 clones; over 85% are singletons and the top ten take 0.15% to 0.17%. The CDR3 totals 16 residues. Germline V gene sequence: CDR1 MDHEN, CDR2 SYDVKM. The V and J ends lost 2 bases and 6 bases, in that order; junction bases with no gene match: 9. Regarding the study as a whole: Also showing low normalized T-cell clonal expansion were some of the nonresponders. There was clonal expansion of CD4+ and CD8+ blood T cells by week 6 at 0.1 to 3.0 mg/kg.

The receptor's source is an adult with an advanced solid tumor such as melanoma, head and neck, liver or kidney cancer. The J gene is TRBJ2-1, the V gene TRBV28; 8 bases align to TRBD1. The sequencing here drew on CD4+ or CD8+ T cells sorted from blood, taken in a trial of the OX40 agonist ivuxolimab. The CDR3, as DNA: TGTGCCAGCAGTTTAAGAACAGGGGGGAGCCCCAATGAGCAGTTCTTC. Protein: CASSLRTGGSPNEQFF.